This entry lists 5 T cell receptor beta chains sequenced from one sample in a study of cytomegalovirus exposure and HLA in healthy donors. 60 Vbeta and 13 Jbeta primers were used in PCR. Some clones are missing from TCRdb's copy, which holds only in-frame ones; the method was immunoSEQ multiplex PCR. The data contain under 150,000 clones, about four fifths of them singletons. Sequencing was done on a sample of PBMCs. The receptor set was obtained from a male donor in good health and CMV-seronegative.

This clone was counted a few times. In nucleotides, the CDR3 is TGTGCCAGCAGCCCAGCGGACAGGGCCTACGAGCAGTACTTC. It specifies CASSPADRAYEQYF. The V gene is TRBV7-3, the J gene TRBJ2-7, with 8 bases aligning to TRBD1. CDR1 is SGHTA and CDR2 is FQGTGA in the germline V gene. The junction had 5 bases not matched to a gene; V was cut back by 5 bases and J by 2 bases. The CDR3 is 14 amino acids.

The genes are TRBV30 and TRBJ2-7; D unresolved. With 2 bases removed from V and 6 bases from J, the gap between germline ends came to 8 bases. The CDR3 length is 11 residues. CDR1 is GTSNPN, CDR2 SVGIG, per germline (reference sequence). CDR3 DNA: TGTGCCTGGAGTCCTCTGAGCGAGCAGTACTTC. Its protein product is CAWSPLSEQYF.

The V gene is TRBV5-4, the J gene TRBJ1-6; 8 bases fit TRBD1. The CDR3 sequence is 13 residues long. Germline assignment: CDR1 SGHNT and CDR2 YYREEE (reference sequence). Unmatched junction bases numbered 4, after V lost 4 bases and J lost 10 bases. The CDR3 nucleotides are TGTGCCAGCAGCCGAGACAGGGGATCACCCCTCCACTTT. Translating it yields CASSRDRGSPLHF.

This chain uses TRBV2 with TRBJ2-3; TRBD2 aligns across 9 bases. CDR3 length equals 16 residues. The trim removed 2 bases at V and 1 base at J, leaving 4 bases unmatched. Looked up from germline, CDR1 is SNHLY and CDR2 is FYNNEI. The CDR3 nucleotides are TGTGCCAGCAGTGAATCCCCTAGCGGGGGCACAGATACGCAGTATTTT. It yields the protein CASSESPSGGTDTQYF.

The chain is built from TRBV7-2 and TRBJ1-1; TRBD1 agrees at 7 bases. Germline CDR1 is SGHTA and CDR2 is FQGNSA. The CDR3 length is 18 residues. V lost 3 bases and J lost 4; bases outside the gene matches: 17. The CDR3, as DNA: TGTGCCAGCAGCTTGAACCGACAGGGTAGGGGGCAAAGCACTGAAGCTTTCTTT. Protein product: CASSLNRQGRGQSTEAFF.